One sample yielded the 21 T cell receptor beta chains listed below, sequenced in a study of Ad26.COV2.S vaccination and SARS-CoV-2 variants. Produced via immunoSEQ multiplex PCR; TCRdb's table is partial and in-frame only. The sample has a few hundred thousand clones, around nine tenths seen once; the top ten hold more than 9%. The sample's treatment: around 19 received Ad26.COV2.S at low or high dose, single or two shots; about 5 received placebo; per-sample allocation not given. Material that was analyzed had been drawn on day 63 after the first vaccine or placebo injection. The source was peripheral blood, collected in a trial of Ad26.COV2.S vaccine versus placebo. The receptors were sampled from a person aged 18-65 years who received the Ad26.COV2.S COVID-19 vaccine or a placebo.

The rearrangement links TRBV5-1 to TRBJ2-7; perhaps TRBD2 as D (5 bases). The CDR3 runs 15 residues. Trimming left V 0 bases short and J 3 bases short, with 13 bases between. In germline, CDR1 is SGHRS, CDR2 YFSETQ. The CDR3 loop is CASSLVEGAYYEQYF. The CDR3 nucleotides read TGCGCCAGCAGCTTGGTAGAGGGAGCTTACTACGAGCAGTACTTC.

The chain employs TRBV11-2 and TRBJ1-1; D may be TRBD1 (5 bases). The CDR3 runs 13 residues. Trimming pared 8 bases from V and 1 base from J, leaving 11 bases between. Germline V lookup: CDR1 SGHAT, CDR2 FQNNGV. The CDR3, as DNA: TGTGCCAGCTTGGGGGTGAGGAACACTGAAGCTTTCTTT. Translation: CASLGVRNTEAFF. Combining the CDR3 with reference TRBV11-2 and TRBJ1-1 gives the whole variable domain EAGVAQSPRYKIIEKRQSVAFWCNPISGHATLYWYQQILGQGPKLLIQFQNNGVVDDSQLPKDRFSAERLKGVDSTLKIQPAKLEDSAVYLCASLGVRNTEAFFGQGTRLTVV.

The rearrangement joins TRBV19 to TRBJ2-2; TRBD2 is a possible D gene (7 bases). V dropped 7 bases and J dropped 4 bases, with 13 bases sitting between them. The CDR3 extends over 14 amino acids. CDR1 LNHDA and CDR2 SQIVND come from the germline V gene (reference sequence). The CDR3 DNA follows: TGTGCCAGTAACGCTAGGGGGGGCACCGGGGAGCTGTTTTTT. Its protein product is CASNARGGTGELFF.

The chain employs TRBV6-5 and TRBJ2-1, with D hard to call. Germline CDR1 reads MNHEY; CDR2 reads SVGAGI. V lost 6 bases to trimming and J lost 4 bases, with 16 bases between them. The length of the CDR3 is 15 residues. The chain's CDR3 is CASRLSGLRYNEQFF. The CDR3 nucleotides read TGTGCCAGCAGGCTTTCTGGGTTACGGTACAATGAGCAGTTCTTC.

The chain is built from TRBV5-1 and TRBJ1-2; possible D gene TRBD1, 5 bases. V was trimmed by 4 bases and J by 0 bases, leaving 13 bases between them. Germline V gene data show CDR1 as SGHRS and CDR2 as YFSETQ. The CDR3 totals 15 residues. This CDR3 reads CASSPGTAANYGYTF. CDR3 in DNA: TGCGCCAGCAGCCCGGGGACGGCAGCTAACTATGGCTACACCTTC.

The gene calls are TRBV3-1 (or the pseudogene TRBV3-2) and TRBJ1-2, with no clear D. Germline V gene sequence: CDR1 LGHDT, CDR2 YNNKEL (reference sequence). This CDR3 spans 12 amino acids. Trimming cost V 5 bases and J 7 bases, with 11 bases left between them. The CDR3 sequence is CASSSRVGGYTF. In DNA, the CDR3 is TGTGCCAGCAGCTCTAGGGTAGGTGGCTACACCTTC.

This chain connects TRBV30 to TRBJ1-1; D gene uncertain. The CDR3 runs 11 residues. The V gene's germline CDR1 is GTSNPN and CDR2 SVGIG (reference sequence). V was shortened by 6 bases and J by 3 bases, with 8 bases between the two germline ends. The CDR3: CACAGYTEAFF. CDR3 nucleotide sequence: TGTGCCTGCGCCGGGTACACTGAAGCTTTCTTT.

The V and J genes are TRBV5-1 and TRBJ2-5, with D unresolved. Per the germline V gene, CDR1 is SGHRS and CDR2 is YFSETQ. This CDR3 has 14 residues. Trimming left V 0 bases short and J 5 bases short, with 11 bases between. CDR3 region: CASSLGSARETQYF. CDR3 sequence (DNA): TGCGCCAGCAGCTTGGGATCAGCCAGGGAGACCCAGTACTTC.

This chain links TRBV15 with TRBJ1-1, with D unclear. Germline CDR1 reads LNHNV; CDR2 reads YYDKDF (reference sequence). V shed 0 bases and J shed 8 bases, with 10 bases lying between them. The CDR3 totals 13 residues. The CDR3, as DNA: TGTGCCACCAGCAGAGATCCCGCCGGCGAAGCTTTCTTT. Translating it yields CATSRDPAGEAFF.

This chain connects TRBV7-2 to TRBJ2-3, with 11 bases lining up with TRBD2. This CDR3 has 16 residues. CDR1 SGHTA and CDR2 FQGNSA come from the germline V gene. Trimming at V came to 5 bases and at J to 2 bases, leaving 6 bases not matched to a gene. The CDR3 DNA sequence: TGTGCCAGCAGCACCGGGACTAGCGGTAACACAGATACGCAGTATTTT. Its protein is CASSTGTSGNTDTQYF.

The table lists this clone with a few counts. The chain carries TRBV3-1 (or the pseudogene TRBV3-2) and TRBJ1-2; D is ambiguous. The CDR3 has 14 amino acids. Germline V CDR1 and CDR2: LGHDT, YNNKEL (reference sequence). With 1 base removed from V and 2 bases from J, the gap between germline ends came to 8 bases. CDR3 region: CASSQASSNYGYTF. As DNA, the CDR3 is TGTGCCAGCAGCCAAGCCAGTTCAAACTATGGCTACACCTTC.

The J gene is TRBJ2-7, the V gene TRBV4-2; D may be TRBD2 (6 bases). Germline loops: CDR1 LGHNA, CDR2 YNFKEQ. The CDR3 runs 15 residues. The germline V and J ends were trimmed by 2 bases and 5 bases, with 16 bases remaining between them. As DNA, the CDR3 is TGTGCCAGCAGCCAACTTGCGGGACCGGGCAACGAGCAGTACTTC. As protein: CASSQLAGPGNEQYF.

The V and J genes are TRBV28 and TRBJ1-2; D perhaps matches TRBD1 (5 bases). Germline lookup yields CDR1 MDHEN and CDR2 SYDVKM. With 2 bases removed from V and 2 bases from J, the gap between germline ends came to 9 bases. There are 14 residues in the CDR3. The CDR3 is CASSLIDRNYGYTF. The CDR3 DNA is TGTGCCAGCAGTTTAATAGACAGAAACTATGGCTACACCTTC.

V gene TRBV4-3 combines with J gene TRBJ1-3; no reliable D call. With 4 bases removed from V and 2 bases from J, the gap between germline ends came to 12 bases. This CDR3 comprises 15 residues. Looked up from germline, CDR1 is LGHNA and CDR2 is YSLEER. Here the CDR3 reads CASSPKVGTGNTIYF. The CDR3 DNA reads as TGCGCCAGCAGCCCTAAAGTGGGGACTGGAAACACCATATATTTT.

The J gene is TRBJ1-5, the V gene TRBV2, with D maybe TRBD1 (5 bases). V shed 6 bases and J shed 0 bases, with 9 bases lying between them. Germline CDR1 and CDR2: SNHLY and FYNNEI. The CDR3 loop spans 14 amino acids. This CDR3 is CASRTGYSNQPQHF. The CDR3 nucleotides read TGTGCCAGCAGAACAGGTTATAGCAATCAGCCCCAGCATTTT.

The CDR3 coding sequence is TGTGCCAGCAGCTCGGACCTGGGGTCCCAGCATTTT. Translating it yields CASSSDLGSQHF. The rearrangement joins TRBV7-2 to TRBJ1-5, with D unresolved. The CDR3 totals 12 residues. From germline, CDR1 is SGHTA and CDR2 FQGNSA. Between the trimmed V and J ends, which lost 4 bases and 11 bases, there was a span of 12 bases. Together with reference TRBV7-2 and TRBJ1-5, the CDR3 gives the full variable domain: GAGVSQSPSNKVTEKGKDVELRCDPISGHTALYWYRQSLGQGLEFLIYFQGNSAPDKSGLPSDRFSAERTGGSVSTLTIQRTQQEDSAVYLCASSSDLGSQHFGDGTRLSIL.

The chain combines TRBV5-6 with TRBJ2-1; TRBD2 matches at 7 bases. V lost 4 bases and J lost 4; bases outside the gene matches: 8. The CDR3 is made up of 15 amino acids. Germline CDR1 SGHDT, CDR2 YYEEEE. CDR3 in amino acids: CASSPGTTVYNEQFF. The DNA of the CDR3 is TGTGCCAGCAGCCCAGGGACTACGGTTTACAATGAGCAGTTCTTC.

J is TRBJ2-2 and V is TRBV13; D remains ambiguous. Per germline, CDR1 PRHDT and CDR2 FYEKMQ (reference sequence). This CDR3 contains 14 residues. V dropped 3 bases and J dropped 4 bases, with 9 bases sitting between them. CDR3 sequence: CASSFPARTGELFF. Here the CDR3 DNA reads TGTGCCAGCAGCTTTCCAGCTCGCACCGGGGAGCTGTTTTTT.

The chain's CDR3 is CASSPGQAENYGYTF. Here the CDR3 DNA reads TGCGCCAGCAGCCCTGGACAGGCTGAAAACTATGGCTACACCTTC. The chain is built from TRBV4-1 and TRBJ1-2, with 7 bases lining up with TRBD1. Trimming took 4 bases from V and 2 from J; bases not matched to a gene: 7. Germline loops: CDR1 MGHRA, CDR2 YSYEKL. The length of the CDR3 is 15 residues.

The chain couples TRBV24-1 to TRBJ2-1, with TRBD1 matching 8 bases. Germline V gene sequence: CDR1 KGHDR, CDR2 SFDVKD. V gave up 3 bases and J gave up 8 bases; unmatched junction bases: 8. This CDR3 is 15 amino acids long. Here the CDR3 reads CATSDNRGWVDEQFF. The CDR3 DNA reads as TGTGCCACCAGTGATAACAGGGGGTGGGTGGATGAGCAGTTCTTC.

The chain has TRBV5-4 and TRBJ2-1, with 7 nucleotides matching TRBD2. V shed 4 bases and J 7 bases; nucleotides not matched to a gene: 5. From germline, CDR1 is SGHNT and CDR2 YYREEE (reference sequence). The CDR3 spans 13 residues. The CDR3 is CASSTRDYNEQFF. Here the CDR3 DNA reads TGTGCCAGCAGCACCCGGGACTATAATGAGCAGTTCTTC.